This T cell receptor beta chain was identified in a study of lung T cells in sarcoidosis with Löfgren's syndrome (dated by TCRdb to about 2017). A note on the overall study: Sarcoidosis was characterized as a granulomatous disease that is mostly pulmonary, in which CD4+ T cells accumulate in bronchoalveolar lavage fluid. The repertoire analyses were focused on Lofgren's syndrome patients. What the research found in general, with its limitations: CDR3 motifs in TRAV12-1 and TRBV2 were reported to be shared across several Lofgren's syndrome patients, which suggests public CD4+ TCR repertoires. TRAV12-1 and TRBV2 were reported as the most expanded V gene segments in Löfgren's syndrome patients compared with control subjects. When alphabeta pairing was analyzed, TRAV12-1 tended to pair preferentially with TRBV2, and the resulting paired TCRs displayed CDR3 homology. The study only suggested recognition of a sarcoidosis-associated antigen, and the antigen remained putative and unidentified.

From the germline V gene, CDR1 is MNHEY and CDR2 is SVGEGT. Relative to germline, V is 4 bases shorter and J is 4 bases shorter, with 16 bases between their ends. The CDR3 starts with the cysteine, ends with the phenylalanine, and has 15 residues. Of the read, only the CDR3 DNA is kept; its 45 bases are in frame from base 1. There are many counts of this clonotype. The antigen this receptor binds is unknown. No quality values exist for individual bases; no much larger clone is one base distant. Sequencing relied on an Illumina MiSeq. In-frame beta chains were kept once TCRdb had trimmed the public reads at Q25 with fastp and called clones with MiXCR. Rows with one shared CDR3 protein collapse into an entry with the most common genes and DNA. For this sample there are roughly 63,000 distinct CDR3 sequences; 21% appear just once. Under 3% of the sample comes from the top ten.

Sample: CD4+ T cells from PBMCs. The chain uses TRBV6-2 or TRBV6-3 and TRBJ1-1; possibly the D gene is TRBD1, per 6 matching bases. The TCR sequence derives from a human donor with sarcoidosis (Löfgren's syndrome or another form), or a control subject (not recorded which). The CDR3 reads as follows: CASSSWGRMVTEAFF. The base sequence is TGTGCCAGCAGTTCTTGGGGGCGGATGGTCACTGAAGCTTTCTTT.